This record looks at one TCR beta chain sequence and its context. Profiled with immunoSEQ multiplex PCR; TCRdb holds only in-frame clones, not every one. The table records approximately 50,000 clones, 78% of them present only once. The data were taken from a study of blood T cell repertoires in COVID-19. Study details: COVID-19 samples from acute and convalescent phases originated in the United States, Italy and Spain.

Trimming took 1 base from V and 6 from J; bases not matched to a gene: 6. The germline V gene encodes CDR1 KGHDR and CDR2 SFDVKD. The CDR3 runs 16 residues. Sequences were obtained from PBMCs or T cells enriched from blood (not recorded which). The J gene is TRBJ2-1, the V gene TRBV24-1, with TRBD2 matching 9 bases. This receptor was taken from a woman in her 50s with acute COVID-19. The CDR3 DNA sequence: TGTGCCACCAGTGATTTTGGCGGGGGGGCCGCCAATGAGCAGTTCTTC. Protein sequence: CATSDFGGGAANEQFF.